A selection of T cell receptor beta chains follows, all from one sample in a study of cytomegalovirus exposure and HLA in healthy donors. Libraries were prepared by immunoSEQ multiplex PCR; TCRdb keeps only in-frame clonotypes and omits some of them. This table has around 170,000 clones, around 68% appearing once. The sequenced sample was PBMCs. These receptors all stem from a girl between 10 and 17 years old in good health and CMV-seronegative. Both conserved end residues are part of each CDR3. Each record gives: CDR3 protein, CDR3 DNA, clone size, D gene, V gene, J gene. The D gene is left open where the match is weak. Rows may omit the clone size; those that give it use once, few, many or a size class.

CDR3 protein: CATSRGRDSVYGYTF; CDR3 DNA: TGTGCCACCAGCAGAGGTCGAGATTCCGTCTATGGCTACACCTTC; clone size: NA; D gene: NA; V gene: TRBV15; J gene: TRBJ1-2
CDR3 protein: CARSGAGLDEQYF; CDR3 DNA: TGTGCCAGAAGCGGAGCGGGCCTTGACGAGCAGTACTTC; clone size: NA; D gene: NA; V gene: TRBV5-3; J gene: TRBJ2-7
CDR3 protein: CASSPATGTWQFF; CDR3 DNA: TGTGCCAGCAGCCCGGCTACCGGGACTTGGCAGTTCTTC; clone size: few; D gene: NA; V gene: TRBV4-2; J gene: TRBJ2-1
CDR3 protein: CASSLGAQPQHF; CDR3 DNA: TGTGCCAGCAGCTTAGGGGCTCAGCCCCAGCATTTT; clone size: NA; D gene: NA; V gene: TRBV7-9; J gene: TRBJ1-5
CDR3 protein: CSVEDGGGQPQHF; CDR3 DNA: TGCAGCGTTGAAGATGGGGGAGGCCAGCCCCAGCATTTT; clone size: few; D gene: NA; V gene: TRBV29-1; J gene: TRBJ1-5
CDR3 protein: CASSPLGQGAMADTQYF; CDR3 DNA: TGTGCCAGCAGCCCCCTAGGACAGGGGGCTATGGCAGATACGCAGTATTTT; clone size: NA; D gene: TRBD1; V gene: TRBV9; J gene: TRBJ2-3
CDR3 protein: CASSGGTANTEAFF; CDR3 DNA: TGCGCCAGCAGCGGGGGGACAGCGAACACTGAAGCTTTCTTT; clone size: NA; D gene: TRBD1; V gene: TRBV5-1; J gene: TRBJ1-1
CDR3 protein: CASRPPSGGGFF; CDR3 DNA: TGTGCCAGCCGGCCTCCTTCCGGGGGAGGTTTCTTT; clone size: few; D gene: NA; V gene: TRBV2; J gene: TRBJ1-1
CDR3 protein: CASSPTGLAGEETQYF; CDR3 DNA: TGTGCCAGCAGCCCCACGGGACTAGCGGGGGAAGAGACCCAGTACTTC; clone size: NA; D gene: TRBD2; V gene: TRBV7-6; J gene: TRBJ2-5
CDR3 protein: CASSLSGEQPQHF; CDR3 DNA: TGTGCCAGCAGCCTGTCAGGGGAGCAGCCCCAGCATTTT; clone size: NA; D gene: NA; V gene: TRBV7-9; J gene: TRBJ1-5
CDR3 protein: CASGLGQGALAGELFF; CDR3 DNA: TGTGCCAGCGGCCTGGGCCAGGGGGCATTGGCCGGGGAGCTGTTTTTT; clone size: NA; D gene: TRBD1; V gene: TRBV7-3; J gene: TRBJ2-2
CDR3 protein: CASSLAGAGGSYNEQFF; CDR3 DNA: TGTGCCAGCAGCCTGGCGGGAGCGGGGGGCTCCTACAATGAGCAGTTCTTC; clone size: NA; D gene: TRBD2; V gene: TRBV9; J gene: TRBJ2-1
CDR3 protein: CASRATGVTEAFF; CDR3 DNA: TGTGCCAGTAGGGCAACAGGGGTCACTGAAGCTTTCTTT; clone size: NA; D gene: TRBD1; V gene: TRBV19; J gene: TRBJ1-1
CDR3 protein: CASSLYSSTDTQYF; CDR3 DNA: TGCGCCAGCAGCTTGTATTCTAGCACAGATACGCAGTATTTT; clone size: NA; D gene: NA; V gene: TRBV5-1; J gene: TRBJ2-3
CDR3 protein: CASSTGTGDVYGYTF; CDR3 DNA: TGTGCCAGCAGTACCGGGACAGGGGACGTCTATGGCTACACCTTC; clone size: NA; D gene: TRBD1; V gene: TRBV6-5; J gene: TRBJ1-2
CDR3 protein: CASSIPDRLRVGNTEAFF; CDR3 DNA: TGTGCCAGCAGCATCCCGGACCGACTGAGGGTCGGGAACACTGAAGCTTTCTTT; clone size: NA; D gene: NA; V gene: TRBV5-4; J gene: TRBJ1-1
CDR3 protein: CASSYRLDSGNTIYF; CDR3 DNA: TGTGCCAGCAGTTACCGATTAGACTCTGGAAACACCATATATTTT; clone size: NA; D gene: NA; V gene: TRBV6-5; J gene: TRBJ1-3
CDR3 protein: CASSPRTGGTEAFF; CDR3 DNA: TGTGCCAGCAGCCCGCGGACAGGGGGCACTGAAGCTTTCTTT; clone size: once; D gene: TRBD1; V gene: TRBV2; J gene: TRBJ1-1
CDR3 protein: CARKSLNGPFF; CDR3 DNA: TGTGCCAGAAAAAGCCTGAATGGTCCGTTCTTC; clone size: once; D gene: NA; V gene: TRBV11-2; J gene: TRBJ2-1
CDR3 protein: CASSDTRQEIRNTEAFF; CDR3 DNA: TGTGCCAGCAGCGACACTAGACAGGAGATAAGGAACACTGAAGCTTTCTTT; clone size: few; D gene: NA; V gene: TRBV7-9; J gene: TRBJ1-1
CDR3 protein: CASSTLQGAVPEAFF; CDR3 DNA: TGTGCCAGCAGTACCCTACAGGGGGCGGTCCCTGAAGCTTTCTTT; clone size: NA; D gene: TRBD1; V gene: TRBV27; J gene: TRBJ1-1
CDR3 protein: CASSKNRNTEAFF; CDR3 DNA: TGCGCCAGCAGCAAGAATAGGAACACTGAAGCTTTCTTT; clone size: NA; D gene: NA; V gene: TRBV5-1; J gene: TRBJ1-1
CDR3 protein: CASSDGQRSQPQHF; CDR3 DNA: TGTGCCAGCAGTGACGGACAGAGGAGTCAGCCCCAGCATTTT; clone size: once; D gene: NA; V gene: TRBV6-1; J gene: TRBJ1-5
CDR3 protein: CASSPGGQGAGMRSPLHF; CDR3 DNA: TGTGCCAGTAGCCCCGGAGGACAGGGGGCGGGCATGAGGTCACCCCTCCACTTT; clone size: NA; D gene: TRBD1; V gene: TRBV19; J gene: TRBJ1-6
CDR3 protein: CASSPQTSGYGTQYF; CDR3 DNA: TGTGCCAGCAGTCCACAGACTAGCGGGTATGGGACCCAGTACTTC; clone size: NA; D gene: TRBD2; V gene: TRBV6-5; J gene: TRBJ2-5
CDR3 protein: CASSPAGIAETQYF; CDR3 DNA: TGTGCCAGCTCACCGGCGGGAATTGCGGAGACCCAGTACTTC; clone size: NA; D gene: NA; V gene: TRBV18; J gene: TRBJ2-5
CDR3 protein: CASSFRLAGGADTQYF; CDR3 DNA: TGTGCCAGCAGCTTCAGACTAGCGGGGGGAGCAGATACGCAGTATTTT; clone size: NA; D gene: TRBD2; V gene: TRBV11-2; J gene: TRBJ2-3
CDR3 protein: CASSSFSMNTEAFF; CDR3 DNA: TGCGCCAGCAGCTCCTTTTCTATGAACACTGAAGCTTTCTTT; clone size: NA; D gene: NA; V gene: TRBV5-1; J gene: TRBJ1-1
CDR3 protein: CAWQGGTEAFF; CDR3 DNA: TGTGCCTGGCAGGGGGGCACTGAAGCTTTCTTT; clone size: few; D gene: TRBD1; V gene: TRBV30; J gene: TRBJ1-1
CDR3 protein: CASRVAGGAYGYTF; CDR3 DNA: TGTGCCAGTAGGGTGGCAGGGGGCGCCTATGGCTACACCTTC; clone size: NA; D gene: TRBD1; V gene: TRBV19; J gene: TRBJ1-2
CDR3 protein: CASSLARGRSEAFF; CDR3 DNA: TGTGCCAGCAGTTTGGCCAGGGGGCGAAGTGAAGCTTTCTTT; clone size: NA; D gene: TRBD1; V gene: TRBV27; J gene: TRBJ1-1
CDR3 protein: CASSSTGLNTEAFF; CDR3 DNA: TGTGCCAGCAGTTCGACAGGGCTGAACACTGAAGCTTTCTTT; clone size: NA; D gene: TRBD1; V gene: TRBV7-3; J gene: TRBJ1-1
CDR3 protein: CASSRSGDRNEQFF; CDR3 DNA: TGCGCCAGCTCGAGGAGCGGTGATCGGAATGAGCAGTTCTTC; clone size: few; D gene: NA; V gene: TRBV4-1; J gene: TRBJ2-1
CDR3 protein: CASSYRDRRVSPLHF; CDR3 DNA: TGTGCCAGCAGCTACCGGGACAGGAGAGTTTCACCCCTCCACTTT; clone size: once; D gene: TRBD1; V gene: TRBV5-6; J gene: TRBJ1-6
CDR3 protein: CASPTGPGTEAFF; CDR3 DNA: TGTGCCAGCCCGACAGGGCCAGGCACTGAAGCTTTCTTT; clone size: NA; D gene: TRBD1; V gene: TRBV2; J gene: TRBJ1-1
CDR3 protein: CASSWQGGTEAFF; CDR3 DNA: TGTGCCAGCAGCTGGCAAGGGGGCACTGAAGCTTTCTTT; clone size: NA; D gene: NA; V gene: TRBV7-9; J gene: TRBJ1-1
CDR3 protein: CASSLYRASGNTIYF; CDR3 DNA: TGCGCCAGCAGCTTGTACCGAGCCTCTGGAAACACCATATATTTT; clone size: NA; D gene: NA; V gene: TRBV5-1; J gene: TRBJ1-3